This is a list of T cell receptor beta chains from one sample in a study of T cells after yellow fever vaccination. TCRdb reanalysed the 5' RACE reads using MiXCR and keeps one entry per CDR3 protein. Of hundreds of thousands of distinct CDR3 sequences in the sample, around a sixth were seen once. The source material was PBMCs, sampled before the yellow fever booster vaccination. Receptors originate from a man aged 18 to 29 who received the YFV17D yellow fever vaccine. CDR3s leave out the opening cysteine and the closing phenylalanine or tryptophan. A D gene is named only where the DNA matches it firmly.

cdr3_aa v_call d_call
AASRAGRTDTQY TRBV12-3/TRBV12-4 TRBD2
SARDSASGGLNEQF TRBV20-1 TRBD2
ASSLIPGSYNEQF TRBV7-3 -
SATTLEGNTGELF TRBV20-1 -
ASSVGRGGTGELF TRBV6-1 -
ASSFGGRPNYGYT TRBV12-3/TRBV12-4 -
SARGVRSTDTQY TRBV20-1 -
ATTYRGRNTEAF TRBV15 -
ASSPVTGEYNEQF TRBV6-2/TRBV6-3 -
ASFTGTGIRQY TRBV27 TRBD1
ASSLRGPGAQY TRBV27 -
SVEDTGGGTEAF TRBV29-1 TRBD1
ASSTNTGELF TRBV12-3/TRBV12-4 -
ASSYYTGTGDSEGYT TRBV6-6 TRBD1
ATSRASGANVLT TRBV15 -
SALTRRGTEAF TRBV20-1 -
ASSLWGTQSNYGYT TRBV27 -
AISESAGSSGANVLT TRBV10-3 -